The 24 T cell receptor beta chains given below trace back to one sample, sequenced in a study of T cell repertoires in cytomegalovirus infection. TCRdb processed the reads anew with MiXCR; each CDR3 protein has one entry. The sample carries some 390,000 distinct CDR3 sequences, 15% to 20% recorded once. The specimen was PBMCs. The receptors were gathered from a human donor in good health (CMV status not recorded). Some clones in this sample may be carry-over from other donors' samples.

This clonotype was seen at least ten times. The V and J genes are TRBV7-2 and TRBJ2-7; TRBD2 matches at 7 bases. The CDR3 extends over 16 amino acids. The germline gives CDR1 SGHTA, CDR2 FQGNSA. The V gene end was trimmed by 1 base and the J gene end by 2 bases; junction bases not matched to a gene: 8. The CDR3 nucleotides read TGTGCCAGCAGCTTAGGGGGAGGGGTTGGGACCTACGAGCAGTACTTC. Amino acid sequence: CASSLGGGVGTYEQYF.

This clonotype was detected a few times. The chain is built from TRBV30 and TRBJ1-1; D unclear. Trimming took off 8 bases at V and 3 bases at J, with 16 bases between the two ends. The CDR3 spans 13 residues. The germline gives CDR1 GTSNPN, CDR2 SVGIG (reference sequence). CDR3 coding DNA: TGTGCCCATGGATTACCTAGGGACACTGAAGCTTTCTTT. It translates to CAHGLPRDTEAFF.

This clonotype was recorded many times. The rearrangement uses TRBV7-2 and TRBJ2-7, with D possibly matching TRBD2 (5 bases). CDR3 length: 13 residues. Germline V gene data show CDR1 as SGHTA and CDR2 as FQGNSA. V was shortened by 2 bases and J by 4 bases, with 9 bases between the two germline ends. The CDR3 is CASSLTSGYEQYF. The CDR3 DNA reads as TGTGCCAGCAGCTTAACTTCGGGGTACGAGCAGTACTTC.

This clonotype was counted only a few times. This chain uses TRBV19 with TRBJ2-3; D may be TRBD2 (7 bases). Germline loops: CDR1 LNHDA, CDR2 SQIVND (reference sequence). This CDR3 region has 15 residues. V was clipped by 9 bases and J by 2 bases, with 18 bases between them. The CDR3 DNA reads as TGTGCCAGGGTTCTGCGGGGGCCTGCCACAGATACGCAGTATTTT. Translated, it gives CARVLRGPATDTQYF.

This chain connects TRBV6-2 or TRBV6-3 to TRBJ1-6; D gene uncertain. CDR3 length: 16 residues. The germline V gene has CDR1 MNHEY and CDR2 SVGEGT. Trimming shortened V by 7 bases and J by 1 base, and 14 bases separated the two germline ends. The DNA of the CDR3 is TGTGCCAGCACCAGGACCGGGTCGTCCTATAATTCACCCCTCCACTTT. Encoded protein: CASTRTGSSYNSPLHF.

There are many counts of this clonotype. The chain couples TRBV4-1 to TRBJ1-4; TRBD1 might be the D (5 bases). V dropped 3 bases and J dropped 5 bases, with 13 bases sitting between them. Germline lookup yields CDR1 MGHRA and CDR2 YSYEKL. The CDR3 contains 15 residues. The CDR3: CASSQSPGENEKLFF. The CDR3 region has the DNA TGCGCCAGCAGCCAGTCACCGGGGGAAAATGAAAAACTGTTTTTT.

V is TRBV25-1 and J is TRBJ1-2; D gene uncertain. CDR1 MGHDK and CDR2 SYGVNS come from the germline V gene. The CDR3 consists of 15 residues. Trimming left V 5 bases short and J 6 bases short, with 19 bases between. The CDR3 sequence: CASSHPWMDGNGYTF. The CDR3 DNA reads as TGTGCCAGCAGTCACCCCTGGATGGACGGGAATGGCTACACCTTC.

The gene calls are TRBV7-9 and TRBJ2-5; D unclear. The germline gives CDR1 SEHNR, CDR2 FQNEAQ (reference sequence). This CDR3 contains 15 residues. Trimming took off 0 bases at V and 9 bases at J, with 17 bases between the two ends. The CDR3 reads CASSLADRAWAAQYF. In nucleotides, the CDR3 is TGTGCCAGCAGCTTAGCGGACCGTGCTTGGGCGGCCCAGTACTTC.

This clonotype was counted many times. The V call is TRBV4-1, the J call TRBJ1-1; D unresolved. Looked up from germline, CDR1 is MGHRA and CDR2 is YSYEKL. The CDR3 extends over 14 amino acids. Trimming pared 5 bases from V and 4 bases from J, leaving 14 bases between. As DNA, the CDR3 is TGCGCCAGCAGCAGGACCGCTAGCGGCACTGAAGCTTTCTTT. Its protein product is CASSRTASGTEAFF.

The genes are TRBV11-3 and TRBJ2-1; tentatively, D is TRBD1 (6 bases). Germline CDR1 and CDR2: SGHNT and YENEEA. V was clipped by 5 bases and J by 12 bases, with 17 bases between them. The CDR3 runs 13 residues. The CDR3: CASSQNRELVQFF. CDR3 coding DNA: TGTGCCAGCAGCCAAAACAGGGAATTAGTGCAGTTCTTC.

The chain joins TRBV19 to TRBJ2-3, with D unclear. CDR1 and CDR2 (germline): LNHDA, SQIVND (reference sequence). V was pared by 8 bases and J by 0 bases, with 15 bases between. The CDR3 is 15 amino acids. Here the CDR3 reads CASGPSGASTDTQYF. The CDR3 DNA sequence: TGTGCCAGTGGTCCCAGTGGCGCTAGCACAGATACGCAGTATTTT. Full variable domain (outside the CDR3, taken from reference TRBV19 and TRBJ2-3): DGGITQSPKYLFRKEGQNVTLSCEQNLNHDAMYWYRQDPGQGLRLIYYSQIVNDFQKGDIAEGYSVSREKKESFPLTVTSAQKNPTAFYLCASGPSGASTDTQYFGPGTRLTVL.

The gene calls are TRBV9 and TRBJ2-1; 10 nucleotides agree with TRBD2. There are 15 residues in the CDR3. V shed 3 bases, J shed 3 bases, and the junction held 3 bases outside the gene matches. The germline gives CDR1 SGDLS, CDR2 YYNGEE. The CDR3 DNA follows: TGTGCCAGCAGCGCTAGCGGGAGTCTCTACAATGAGCAGTTCTTC. Translating it yields CASSASGSLYNEQFF.

The CDR3 DNA reads TGTGCCAGCAGCTTAGCGTATAGGTACACTGAAGCTTTCTTT. It specifies CASSLAYRYTEAFF. The chain joins TRBV7-8 to TRBJ1-1; D uncertain. Germline CDR1 is SGHVS and CDR2 is FQNEAQ. V shed 0 bases and J shed 3 bases, with 8 bases lying between them. The CDR3 is 14 amino acids.

Turning to this clonotype: This sequence may be a read error, since a much larger clone differs from it by one base. The rearrangement links TRBV7-2 to TRBJ2-2, with D maybe TRBD2 (7 bases). The V and J ends lost 2 bases and 0 bases respectively, with 22 bases between them. Germline V lookup: CDR1 SGHTA, CDR2 FQGNSA. The CDR3 consists of 20 residues. The CDR3 sequence is CASSLTIRGLTGTNTGELFF. Here the CDR3 DNA reads TGTGCCAGCAGCTTAACTATCAGGGGACTAACGGGAACGAACACCGGGGAGCTGTTTTTT.

This sequence joins TRBV20-1 and TRBJ1-5; D not resolved. The germline gives CDR1 DFQATT, CDR2 SNEGSKA (reference sequence). This CDR3 has 14 residues. Trimming took 0 bases from V and 7 from J, leaving 13 bases between them. CDR3 in amino acids: CSARDRRGLQPQHF. The CDR3 DNA reads TGCAGTGCTAGAGATCGCCGTGGACTGCAGCCCCAGCATTTT.

This chain uses TRBV28 with TRBJ2-3, with TRBD2 matching over 12 bases. V shed 2 bases and J 4 bases; nucleotides not matched to a gene: 4. CDR3 length equals 16 residues. Germline V lookup: CDR1 MDHEN, CDR2 SYDVKM. The CDR3 is CASSLPSGGAADTQYF. As DNA, the CDR3 is TGTGCCAGCAGTTTACCTAGCGGGGGGGCGGCAGATACGCAGTATTTT. The full variable domain, in which reference TRBV28 and TRBJ2-3 provide the parts outside the CDR3, is DVKVTQSSRYLVKRTGEKVFLECVQDMDHENMFWYRQDPGLGLRLIYFSYDVKMKEKGDIPEGYSVSREKKERFSLILESASTNQTSMYLCASSLPSGGAADTQYFGPGTRLTVL.

The sample holds a few counts of this clonotype. This chain connects TRBV18 to TRBJ2-3; 10 nucleotides align to TRBD2. The CDR3 consists of 15 residues. J gave up 2 bases and V 2 bases, and 1 base lay outside the gene matches. Germline V gene lookup returns CDR1 KGHSH and CDR2 LQKENI. The CDR3: CASSPTSGATDTQYF. CDR3 DNA sequence: TGTGCCAGCTCACCAACTAGCGGGGCCACAGATACGCAGTATTTT.

This clonotype was detected a few times. The J gene is TRBJ2-5, the V gene TRBV20-1, with TRBD1 matching over 10 bases. CDR1 is DFQATT, CDR2 SNEGSKA, per germline (reference sequence). J lost 5 bases, V lost 3 bases, and 9 bases had no gene match. CDR3 length equals 15 residues. CDR3 bases: TGCAGTGCTAGTACTTCCGGGACAGGGGAGGAGACCCAGTACTTC. This encodes CSASTSGTGEETQYF.

The chain has TRBV7-6 and TRBJ2-2; tentative D call: TRBD2 (5 bases). The CDR3 has 14 residues. V gave up 4 bases and J gave up 5 bases, with 11 bases separating them. Germline V lookup: CDR1 SGHVS, CDR2 FNYEAQ. DNA of the CDR3: TGTGCCAGCAGCTCCGTTGAGGGAACCGGGGAGCTGTTTTTT. Amino acid sequence: CASSSVEGTGELFF. The variable domain in full, completed from reference TRBV7-6 and TRBJ2-2, reads GAGVSQSPRYKVTKRGQDVALRCDPISGHVSLYWYRQALGQGPEFLTYFNYEAQQDKSGLPNDRFSAERPEGSISTLTIQRTEQRDSAMYRCASSSVEGTGELFFGEGSRLTVL.

The table lists this clonotype with many counts. The rearrangement links TRBV4-1 to TRBJ1-1; D perhaps matches TRBD1 (5 bases). V was pared by 0 bases and J by 3 bases, with 8 bases between. The germline V gene encodes CDR1 MGHRA and CDR2 YSYEKL. The CDR3 loop spans 14 amino acids. The CDR3 sequence: CASSQEWGDTEAFF. DNA for the CDR3: TGCGCCAGCAGCCAAGAGTGGGGGGACACTGAAGCTTTCTTT.

This clonotype has a handful of counts. This chain joins TRBV3-1 and TRBJ1-2; D may be TRBD1 (5 bases). V was trimmed by 4 bases and J by 8 bases, leaving 17 bases between them. Germline CDR1 and CDR2: LGHDT and YNNKEL (reference sequence). The CDR3 sequence is 14 residues long. DNA for the CDR3: TGTGCCAGCAGCCCGCGGACGGGGGGAGAAGGCTACACCTTC. The encoded protein is CASSPRTGGEGYTF.

There are many counts of this clonotype. The rearrangement links TRBV7-7 to TRBJ2-1, with 9 nucleotides matching TRBD2. The CDR3 covers 15 residues. Germline V gives CDR1 SSHAT, CDR2 FNYEAQ (reference sequence). V lost 5 bases to trimming and J lost 4 bases; unmatched junction nucleotides: 6. For the CDR3, the DNA is TGTGCCAGCAGCCCGGGACTAGCAGCGTACAATGAGCAGTTCTTC. As protein: CASSPGLAAYNEQFF. Filled out from reference TRBV7-7 and TRBJ2-1, the complete variable domain reads GAGVSQSPRYKVTKRGQDVTLRCDPISSHATLYWYQQALGQGPEFLTYFNYEAQPDKSGLPSDRFSAERPEGSISTLTIQRTEQRDSAMYRCASSPGLAAYNEQFFGPGTRLTVL.

Many counts were recorded for this clonotype. The rearrangement joins TRBV11-2 to TRBJ2-1; 9 positions agree with TRBD2. This CDR3 is 14 amino acids long. Germline CDR1 is SGHAT and CDR2 is FQNNGV. Germline trimming cut 5 bases from V and 8 bases from J; bases unmatched to any gene: 7. DNA for the CDR3: TGTGCCAGCAGCGATAGCGGGAGTTACCATGAGCAGTTCTTC. Its translation is CASSDSGSYHEQFF.

This clonotype has at least ten counts. This sequence joins TRBV7-2 and TRBJ2-3; D is undetermined. Germline CDR1 SGHTA, CDR2 FQGNSA. The CDR3 is 12 amino acids. The V and J ends lost 4 bases and 6 bases respectively, with 8 bases between them. CDR3 DNA sequence: TGTGCCAGCAGCTCGTCCCGGGATACGCAGTATTTT. Translated: CASSSSRDTQYF.